What follows describes a single T cell receptor beta chain. This clonotype showed up many times. The clone's antigen remains unknown. No much larger clone is present one base from it, and per-base qualities are unavailable. This entry is derived from a study of neurological immune-mediated disorders (dated 2019 in TCRdb). Regarding the research as a whole: Using UMI-based sequencing, the study compared peripheral blood TCR-beta repertoires from patients with HTLV-I-associated myelopathy (HAM/TSP), patients with multiple sclerosis, and healthy controls. Alongside PBMC samples, the set of 106 TCR-beta libraries contained longitudinal samples, technical triplicates, and paired CD4+ and CD8+ T-cell subsets that had been sorted. Technical triplicate libraries were sequenced to precisely calculate how much the frequency of each individual clone varied. The cohort included some 68 subjects: some 14 with HAM/TSP, about 34 with multiple sclerosis, and about 20 healthy controls. Overall study results and their limits: TCR clonal expansion was highest in HAM/TSP patients and lowest in MS patients, with MS patients falling below even healthy controls. No identical CDR3 amino acid sequences were shared among expanded clones across subjects, suggesting private TCR-beta repertoires in all groups.

The CDR3 spans 14 residues, from the cysteine through the phenylalanine. Only CDR3 DNA remains: 42 bases, in frame from the first base. As encoded in the germline V gene, CDR1 is ENHRY while CDR2 is SYGVKD. Trimming costs V 8 bases and J 4 bases, and their ends lie 17 bases apart. This specimen's time point label, per the study, means: technical triplicate 2. For the unsorted PBMC libraries, 2 million PBMCs were stored in RNAlater at -80 degrees C until RNA extraction and were used to generate the libraries. Peripheral blood was subjected to Ficoll-Hypaque density gradient centrifugation to isolate PBMCs, which were then cryopreserved in liquid nitrogen. cDNA was synthesized by template-switch 5'RACE using a primer with a 10-nucleotide random unique molecular identifier that tagged each TCR transcript. Every sequencing run covered 15-18 subjects and yielded more than 160 million TCR-beta sequences. The RNeasy kit was used for extraction of total RNA. The KAPA Real-time Library Amplification kit was used to amplify TCR-beta VDJ regions with primers targeting the TCR constant region and the 5'RACE anchor. Sample indexes and Illumina adaptors were added in a first PCR, after which library yield was increased in a second PCR. After purification with Ampure beads, the TCR product of roughly 650 bp was size-selected on a 2% E-gel SizeSelection system. Before pooling, library quality was checked on a Bioanalyzer, concentration was measured with Qubit, and libraries were quantified with the Kapa Library Quantification kit. Libraries were sequenced paired-end 2 x 150 bp on an Illumina HiSeq 2500. To increase sequence diversity, roughly 24-30% phiX was spiked into each library pool. On the study's bioinformatics: The quality-filtered reads were processed with the UMI-based MiGEC pipeline, whose error correction step removed more than 80% of the raw TCR sequences. VDJ genes were aligned to IMGT germline references, and clonotypes were defined by unique CDR3 amino acid sequence plus V-J genes. Clonal expansion, Shannon diversity and CDR3 relatedness were evaluated with VDJtools (CalcPairwiseDistances, ClusterSamples), while phylogenetic trees were built in CLCbio workbench. Using coefficient-of-variation modelling across technical triplicates, the study counted a clone as expanded if it had at least 8 unique UMIs. TCRdb reran the public reads through fastp at Q25 and MiXCR, keeping productive beta chains. Each entry merges the rows of one CDR3 protein and shows their most common DNA and genes. In this record, the V and J calls reflect TCRdb's handling and not the investigators' own analysis. Present in this sample are about 59,000 distinct CDR3 sequences, more than 20% of which were seen just once. 4.6% of the sample is taken by the ten largest.

This clonotype originated in a man aged 55-75 years with HTLV-1-associated myelopathy (HAM/TSP). The chain uses TRBV10-3 and TRBJ1-1, with the D gene call left open. Material for sequencing was PBMCs. CDR3 reads: CAILGVGETTEAFF. Here is the DNA: TGTGCCATCCTGGGCGTGGGAGAGACCACTGAAGCTTTCTTT.